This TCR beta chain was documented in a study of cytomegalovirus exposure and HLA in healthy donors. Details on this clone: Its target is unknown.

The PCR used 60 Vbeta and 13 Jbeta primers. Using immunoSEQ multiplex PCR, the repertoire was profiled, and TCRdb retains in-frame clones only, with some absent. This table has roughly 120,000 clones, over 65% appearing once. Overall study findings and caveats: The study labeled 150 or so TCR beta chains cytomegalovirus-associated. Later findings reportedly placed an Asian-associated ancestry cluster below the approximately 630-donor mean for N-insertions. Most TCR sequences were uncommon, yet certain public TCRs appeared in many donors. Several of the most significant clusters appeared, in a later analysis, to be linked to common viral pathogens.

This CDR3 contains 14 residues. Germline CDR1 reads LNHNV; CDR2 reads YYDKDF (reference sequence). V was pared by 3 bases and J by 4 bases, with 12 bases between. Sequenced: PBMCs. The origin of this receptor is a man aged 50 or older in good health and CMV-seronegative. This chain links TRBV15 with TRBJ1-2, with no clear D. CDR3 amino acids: CATSSPTEFYGYTF. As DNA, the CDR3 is TGTGCCACCAGCAGCCCGACGGAGTTCTATGGCTACACCTTC.